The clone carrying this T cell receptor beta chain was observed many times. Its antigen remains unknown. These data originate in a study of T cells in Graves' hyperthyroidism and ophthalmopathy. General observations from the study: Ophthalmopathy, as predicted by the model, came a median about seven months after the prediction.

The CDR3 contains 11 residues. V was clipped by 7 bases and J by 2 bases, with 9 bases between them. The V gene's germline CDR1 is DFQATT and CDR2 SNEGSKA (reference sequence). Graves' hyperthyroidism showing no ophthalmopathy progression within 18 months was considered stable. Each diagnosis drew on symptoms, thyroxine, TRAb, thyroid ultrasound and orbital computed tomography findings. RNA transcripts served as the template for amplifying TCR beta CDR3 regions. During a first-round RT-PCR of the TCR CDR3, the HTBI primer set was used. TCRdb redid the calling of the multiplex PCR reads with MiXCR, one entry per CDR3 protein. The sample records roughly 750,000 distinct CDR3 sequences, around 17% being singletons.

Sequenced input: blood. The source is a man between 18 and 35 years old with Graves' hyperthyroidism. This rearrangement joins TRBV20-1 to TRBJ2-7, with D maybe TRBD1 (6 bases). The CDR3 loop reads CSGTVTYEQYF. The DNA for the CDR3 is TGCAGTGGGACAGTCACCTACGAGCAGTACTTC.